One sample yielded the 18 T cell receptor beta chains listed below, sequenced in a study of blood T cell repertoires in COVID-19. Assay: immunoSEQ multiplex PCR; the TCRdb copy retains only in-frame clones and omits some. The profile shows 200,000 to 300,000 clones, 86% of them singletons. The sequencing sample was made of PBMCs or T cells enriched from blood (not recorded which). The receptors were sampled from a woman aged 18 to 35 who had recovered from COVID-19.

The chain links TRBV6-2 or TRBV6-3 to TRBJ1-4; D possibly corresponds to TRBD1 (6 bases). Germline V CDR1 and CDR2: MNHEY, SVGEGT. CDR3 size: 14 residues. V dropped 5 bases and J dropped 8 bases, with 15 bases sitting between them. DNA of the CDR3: TGTGCCAGCAGTCCCGGGACACCGTTAGAAAAACTGTTTTTT. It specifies CASSPGTPLEKLFF.

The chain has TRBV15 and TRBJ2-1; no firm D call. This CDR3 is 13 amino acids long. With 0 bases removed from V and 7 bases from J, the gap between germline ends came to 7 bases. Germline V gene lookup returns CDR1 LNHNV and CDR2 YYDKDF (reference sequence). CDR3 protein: CATSRDPFNEQFF. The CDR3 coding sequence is TGTGCCACCAGCAGAGACCCTTTTAATGAGCAGTTCTTC.

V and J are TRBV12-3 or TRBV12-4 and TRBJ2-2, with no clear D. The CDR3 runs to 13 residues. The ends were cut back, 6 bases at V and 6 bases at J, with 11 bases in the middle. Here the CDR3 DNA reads TGTGCCAGCAGACGTTTAGCCCCCGGGGAGCTGTTTTTT. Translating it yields CASRRLAPGELFF.

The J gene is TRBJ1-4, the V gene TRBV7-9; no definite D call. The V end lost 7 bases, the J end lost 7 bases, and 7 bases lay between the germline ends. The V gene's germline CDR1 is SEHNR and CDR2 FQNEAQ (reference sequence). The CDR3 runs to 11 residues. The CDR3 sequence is CASTNLEKLFF. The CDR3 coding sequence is TGTGCCAGCACCAATCTTGAAAAACTGTTTTTT.

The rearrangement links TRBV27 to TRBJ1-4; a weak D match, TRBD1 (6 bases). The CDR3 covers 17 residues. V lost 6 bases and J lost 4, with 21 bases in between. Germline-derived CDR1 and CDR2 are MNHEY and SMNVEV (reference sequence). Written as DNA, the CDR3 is TGTGCCAGCAGCACCCTCCCGGAGACAGGACATAATGAAAAACTGTTTTTT. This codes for CASSTLPETGHNEKLFF.

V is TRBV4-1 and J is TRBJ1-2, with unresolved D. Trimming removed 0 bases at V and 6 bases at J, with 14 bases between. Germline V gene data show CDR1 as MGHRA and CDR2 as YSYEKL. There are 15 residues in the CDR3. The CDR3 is CASSQERSSSDGYTF. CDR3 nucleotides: TGCGCCAGCAGCCAAGAGCGGAGTAGTTCGGATGGCTACACCTTC.

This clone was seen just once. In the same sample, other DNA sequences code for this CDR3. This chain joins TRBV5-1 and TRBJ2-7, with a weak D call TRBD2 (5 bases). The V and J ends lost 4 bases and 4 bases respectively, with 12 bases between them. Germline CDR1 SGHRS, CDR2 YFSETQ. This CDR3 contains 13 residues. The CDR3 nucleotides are TGCGCCAGCAGCCTAGGACTGACATACGAGCAGTACTTC. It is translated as CASSLGLTYEQYF.

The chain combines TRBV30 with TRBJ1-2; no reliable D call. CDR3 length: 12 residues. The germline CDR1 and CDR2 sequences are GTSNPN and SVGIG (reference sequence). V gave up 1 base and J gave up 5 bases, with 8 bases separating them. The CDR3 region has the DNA TGTGCCTGGAGTGAAATCCGGTATGGCTACACCTTC. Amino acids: CAWSEIRYGYTF.

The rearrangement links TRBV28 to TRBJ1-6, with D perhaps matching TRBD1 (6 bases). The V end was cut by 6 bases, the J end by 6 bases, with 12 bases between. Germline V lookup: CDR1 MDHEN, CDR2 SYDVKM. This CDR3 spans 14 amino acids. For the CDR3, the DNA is TGTGCCAGCAGCGCAGACAGGTTTAATTCACCCCTCCACTTT. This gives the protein CASSADRFNSPLHF.

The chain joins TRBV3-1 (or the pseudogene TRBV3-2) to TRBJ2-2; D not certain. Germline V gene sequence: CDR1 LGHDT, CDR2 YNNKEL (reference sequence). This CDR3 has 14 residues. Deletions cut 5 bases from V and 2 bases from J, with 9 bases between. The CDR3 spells CASSTTANTGELFF. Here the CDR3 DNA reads TGTGCCAGCAGCACGACTGCAAACACCGGGGAGCTGTTTTTT.

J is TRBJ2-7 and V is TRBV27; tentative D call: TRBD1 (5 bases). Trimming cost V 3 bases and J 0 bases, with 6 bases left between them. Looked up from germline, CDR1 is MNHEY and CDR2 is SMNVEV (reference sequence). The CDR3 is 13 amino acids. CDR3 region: CASSFDSSYEQYF. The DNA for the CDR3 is TGTGCCAGCAGTTTTGACAGCTCCTACGAGCAGTACTTC.

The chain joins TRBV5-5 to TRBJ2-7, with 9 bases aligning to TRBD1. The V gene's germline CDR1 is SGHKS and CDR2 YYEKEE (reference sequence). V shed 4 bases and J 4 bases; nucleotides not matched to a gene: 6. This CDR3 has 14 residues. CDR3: CASSVDRGRYEQYF. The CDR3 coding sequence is TGTGCCAGCAGCGTGGACAGGGGTCGATACGAGCAGTACTTC.

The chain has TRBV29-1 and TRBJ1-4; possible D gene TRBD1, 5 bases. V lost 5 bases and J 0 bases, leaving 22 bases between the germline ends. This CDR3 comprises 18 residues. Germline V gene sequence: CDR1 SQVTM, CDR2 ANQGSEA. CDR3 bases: TGCAGCGTTCCCCCGCGGGGGGGTTACTCTACAACTAATGAAAAACTGTTTTTT. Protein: CSVPPRGGYSTTNEKLFF.

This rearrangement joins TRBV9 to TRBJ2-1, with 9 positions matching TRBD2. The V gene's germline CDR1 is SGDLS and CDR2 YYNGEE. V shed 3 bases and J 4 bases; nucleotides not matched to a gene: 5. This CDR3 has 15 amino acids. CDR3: CASSGGLAGYNEQFF. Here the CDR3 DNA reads TGTGCCAGCAGCGGGGGGCTAGCGGGATACAATGAGCAGTTCTTC.

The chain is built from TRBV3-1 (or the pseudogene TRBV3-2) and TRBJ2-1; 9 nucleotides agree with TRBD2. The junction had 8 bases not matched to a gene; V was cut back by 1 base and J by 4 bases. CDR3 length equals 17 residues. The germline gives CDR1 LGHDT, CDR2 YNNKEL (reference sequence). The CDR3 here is CASSQGVGGRGYNEQFF. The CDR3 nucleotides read TGTGCCAGCAGCCAAGGTGTTGGCGGGAGGGGGTACAATGAGCAGTTCTTC.

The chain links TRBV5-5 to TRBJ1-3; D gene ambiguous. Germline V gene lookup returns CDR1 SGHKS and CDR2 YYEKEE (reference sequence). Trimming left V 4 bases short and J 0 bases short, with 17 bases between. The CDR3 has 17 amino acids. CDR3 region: CASSLVPRPNSGNTIYF. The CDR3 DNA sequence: TGTGCCAGCAGCCTGGTCCCCCGCCCTAACTCTGGAAACACCATATATTTT.

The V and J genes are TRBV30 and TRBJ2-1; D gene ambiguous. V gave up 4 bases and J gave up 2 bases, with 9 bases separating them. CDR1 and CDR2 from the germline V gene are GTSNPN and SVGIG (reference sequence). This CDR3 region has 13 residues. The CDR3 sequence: CAWTTGTYNEQFF. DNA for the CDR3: TGTGCCTGGACGACTGGAACCTACAATGAGCAGTTCTTC. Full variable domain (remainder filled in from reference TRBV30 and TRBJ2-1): SQTIHQWPATLVQPVGSPLSLECTVEGTSNPNLYWYRQAAGRGLQLLFYSVGIGQISSEVPQNLSASRPQDRQFILSSKKLLLSDSGFYLCAWTTGTYNEQFFGPGTRLTVL.

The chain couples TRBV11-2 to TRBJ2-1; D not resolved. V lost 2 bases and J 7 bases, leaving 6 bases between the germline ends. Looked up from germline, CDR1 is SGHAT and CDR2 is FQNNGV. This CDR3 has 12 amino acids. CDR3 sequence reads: CASSLRWNEQFF. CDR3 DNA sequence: TGTGCCAGCAGCTTACGGTGGAATGAGCAGTTCTTC.